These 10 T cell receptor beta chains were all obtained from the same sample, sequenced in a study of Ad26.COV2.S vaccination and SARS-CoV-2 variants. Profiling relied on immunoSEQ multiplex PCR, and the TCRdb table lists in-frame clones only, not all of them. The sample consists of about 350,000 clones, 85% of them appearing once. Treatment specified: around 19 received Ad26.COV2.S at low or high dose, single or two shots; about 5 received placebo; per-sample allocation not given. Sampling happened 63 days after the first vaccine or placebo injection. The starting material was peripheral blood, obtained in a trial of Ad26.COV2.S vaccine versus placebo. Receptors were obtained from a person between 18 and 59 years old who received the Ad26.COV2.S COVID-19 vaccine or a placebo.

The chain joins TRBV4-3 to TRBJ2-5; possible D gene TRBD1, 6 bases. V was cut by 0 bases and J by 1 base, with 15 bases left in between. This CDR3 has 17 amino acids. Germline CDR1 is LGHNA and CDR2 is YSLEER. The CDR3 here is CASSQDKGSRGQETQYF. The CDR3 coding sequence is TGCGCCAGCAGCCAAGATAAAGGATCCAGGGGCCAAGAGACCCAGTACTTC.

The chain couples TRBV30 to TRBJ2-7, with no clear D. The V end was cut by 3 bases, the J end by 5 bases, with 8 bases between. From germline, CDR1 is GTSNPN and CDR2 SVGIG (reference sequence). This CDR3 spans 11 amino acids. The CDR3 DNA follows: TGTGCCTGGAGCGACCCCCACGAGCAGTACTTC. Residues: CAWSDPHEQYF.

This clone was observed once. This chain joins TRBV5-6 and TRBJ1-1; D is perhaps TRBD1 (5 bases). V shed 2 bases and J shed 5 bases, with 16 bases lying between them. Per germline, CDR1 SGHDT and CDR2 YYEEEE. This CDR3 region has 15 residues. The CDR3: CASSFRGIRGTEAFF. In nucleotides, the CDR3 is TGTGCCAGCAGCTTCCGGGGGATAAGAGGGACTGAAGCTTTCTTT.

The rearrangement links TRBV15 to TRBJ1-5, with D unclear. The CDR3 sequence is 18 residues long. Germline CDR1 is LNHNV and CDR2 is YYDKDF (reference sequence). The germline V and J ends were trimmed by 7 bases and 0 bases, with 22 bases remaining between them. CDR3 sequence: CATTSWAGGTFSNQPQHF. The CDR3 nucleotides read TGTGCCACCACCTCATGGGCCGGCGGCACCTTTAGCAATCAGCCCCAGCATTTT. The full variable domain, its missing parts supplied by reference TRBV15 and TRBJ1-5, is DAMVIQNPRYQVTQFGKPVTLSCSQTLNHNVMYWYQQKSSQAPKLLFHYYDKDFNNEADTPDNFQSRRPNTSFCFLDIRSPGLGDTAMYLCATTSWAGGTFSNQPQHFGDGTRLSIL.

The CDR3, as DNA: TGTGCCAGCAGCTTAAGCGCCCGCCGGGACCCGAGCTCCTACGAGCAGTACTTC. Encoded protein: CASSLSARRDPSSYEQYF. The chain recombines TRBV7-9 with TRBJ2-7; D assignment may be TRBD1 or TRBD2 (5 bases each). The CDR3 loop spans 18 amino acids. Trimming took 2 bases from V and 0 from J, leaving 20 bases between them. Germline V gene data show CDR1 as SEHNR and CDR2 as FQNEAQ (reference sequence). The full variable domain, with the rest looked up from reference TRBV7-9 and TRBJ2-7, is DTGVSQNPRHKITKRGQNVTFRCDPISEHNRLYWYRQTLGQGPEFLTYFQNEAQLEKSRLLSDRFSAERPKGSFSTLEIQRTEQGDSAMYLCASSLSARRDPSSYEQYFGPGTRLTVT.

The CDR3 DNA follows: TGTGCCACCAGCATAAACAGGGGCTACGAGCAGTACTTC. It codes for CATSINRGYEQYF. This sequence joins TRBV15 and TRBJ2-7, with 7 bases fitting TRBD1. Germline values: CDR1 LNHNV, CDR2 YYDKDF (reference sequence). CDR3 length: 13 residues. With V trimmed by 4 bases and J by 3 bases, 3 bases remained unmatched.

The CDR3 nucleotides read TGTGCCAGTAGTAACATACAGGGGACTGAAGCTTTCTTT. It is translated as CASSNIQGTEAFF. The chain is built from TRBV19 and TRBJ1-1; 7 bases align to TRBD1. The V and J ends lost 4 bases and 5 bases, in that order; junction bases with no gene match: 4. This CDR3 spans 13 amino acids. CDR1 LNHDA and CDR2 SQIVND come from the germline V gene (reference sequence).

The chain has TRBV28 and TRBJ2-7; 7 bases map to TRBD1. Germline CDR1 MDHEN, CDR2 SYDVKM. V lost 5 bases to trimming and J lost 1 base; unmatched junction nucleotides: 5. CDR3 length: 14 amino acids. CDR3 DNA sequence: TGTGCCAGCAGTATAGGGGGCAGGTCCTACGAGCAGTACTTC. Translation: CASSIGGRSYEQYF.

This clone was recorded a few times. The CDR3 region is CASSLDSLRPDYEQYF. CDR3 in DNA: TGCGCCAGCAGCTTGGACTCTCTGCGTCCTGACTACGAGCAGTACTTC. The chain links TRBV5-1 to TRBJ2-7, with no clear D. The germline gives CDR1 SGHRS, CDR2 YFSETQ. Trimming removed 0 bases from V and 3 bases from J, with 16 bases in between. The CDR3 totals 16 residues.

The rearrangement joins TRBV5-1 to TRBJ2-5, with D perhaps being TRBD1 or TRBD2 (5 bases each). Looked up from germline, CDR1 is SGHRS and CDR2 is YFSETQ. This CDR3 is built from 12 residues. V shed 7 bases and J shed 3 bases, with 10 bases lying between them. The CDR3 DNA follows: TGCGCCAGCGGGGCCGGGGAAGAGACCCAGTACTTC. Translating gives CASGAGEETQYF.